The subject of this entry is one TCR beta chain. Its antigen is unknown. This sample stems from a study of spatial heterogeneity in lung cancer. Study context: Alpha-chain sequences were consistently detected less often than beta-chain sequences.

Noted time point: sample taken at primary tumor resection. Whole RNA obtained from tumor, nontumor lung or frozen PBMC underwent sequencing without sorting. Samples were donated by 72 untreated early-stage non-small cell lung cancer patients. Every TCR cDNA molecule carried a tag that served as a unique molecular identifier. TCRdb reprocessed the 5' RACE reads via MiXCR and lists one record per CDR3 protein. The data show 40,000 to 45,000 distinct CDR3 sequences, with roughly an eighth seen just once and 50% to 65% held by the top ten. Study outcomes and limitations: TCRs found ubiquitously expanded in tumor appeared in blood more at resection than at follow-up.

Material: PBMCs, obtained at surgery. The TCR sequence derives from a male donor with early-stage non-small cell lung cancer.

The CDR3 nucleotides are TGCGCCAGCAGCCAAGGGGCCCCCCGGGCAAACGCAGATACGCAGTATTTT. Translated: CASSQGAPRANADTQYF. This rearrangement joins TRBV4-3 to TRBJ2-3; D is unresolved. The V end was cut by 1 base, the J end by 4 bases, with 18 bases between. There are 17 residues in the CDR3. Per the germline V gene, CDR1 is LGHNA and CDR2 is YSLEER.